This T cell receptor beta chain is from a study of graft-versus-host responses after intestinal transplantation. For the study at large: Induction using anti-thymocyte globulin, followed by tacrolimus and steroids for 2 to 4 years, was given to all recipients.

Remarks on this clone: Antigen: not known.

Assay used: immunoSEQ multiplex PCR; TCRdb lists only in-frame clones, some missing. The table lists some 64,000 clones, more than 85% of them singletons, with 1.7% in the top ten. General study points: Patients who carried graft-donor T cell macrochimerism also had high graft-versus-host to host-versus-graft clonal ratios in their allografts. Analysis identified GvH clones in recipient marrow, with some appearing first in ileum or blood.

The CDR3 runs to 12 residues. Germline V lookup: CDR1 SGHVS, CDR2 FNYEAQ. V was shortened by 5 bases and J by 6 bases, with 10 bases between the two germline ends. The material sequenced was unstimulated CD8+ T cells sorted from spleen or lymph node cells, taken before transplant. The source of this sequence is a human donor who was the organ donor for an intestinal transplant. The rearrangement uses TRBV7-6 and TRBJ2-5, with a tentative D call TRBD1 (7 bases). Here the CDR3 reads CASSQGGKTQYF. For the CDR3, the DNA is TGTGCCAGCAGCCAGGGGGGCAAGACCCAGTACTTC. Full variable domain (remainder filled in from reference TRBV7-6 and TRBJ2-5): GAGVSQSPRYKVTKRGQDVALRCDPISGHVSLYWYRQALGQGPEFLTYFNYEAQQDKSGLPNDRFSAERPEGSISTLTIQRTEQRDSAMYRCASSQGGKTQYFGPGTRLLVL.